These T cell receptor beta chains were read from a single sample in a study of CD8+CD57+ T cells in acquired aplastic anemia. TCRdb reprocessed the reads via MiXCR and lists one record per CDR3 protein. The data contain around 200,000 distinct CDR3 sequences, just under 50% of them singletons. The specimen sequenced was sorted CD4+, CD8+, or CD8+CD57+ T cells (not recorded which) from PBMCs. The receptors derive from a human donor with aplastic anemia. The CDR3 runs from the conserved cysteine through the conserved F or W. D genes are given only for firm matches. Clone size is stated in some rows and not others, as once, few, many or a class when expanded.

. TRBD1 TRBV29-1 CSVGDRDSLRAFF
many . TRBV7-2 CASSIRQKSGELFF
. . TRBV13 CASSAVRGGEQYF
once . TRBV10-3 CAISELVSGNTIYF
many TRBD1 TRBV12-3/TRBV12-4 CASSRRDREDDTEAFF
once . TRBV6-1 CASRRTDTEAFF
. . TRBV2 CASSEALPGTGELFF
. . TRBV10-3 CASSGNGLGEKLLF
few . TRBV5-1 CASSLGAASYEQYF
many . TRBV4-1 CASSQALQETQYF
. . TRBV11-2 CASSQGHGIANTIYF
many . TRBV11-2 CASSLDLITSYEQYF
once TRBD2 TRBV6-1 CTSSGLAGAHTGELFF
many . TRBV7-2 CASSLASNYEQYF
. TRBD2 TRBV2 CASSDPGLAAYNEQFF
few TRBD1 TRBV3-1 CAIAACGQGSYNSPLHF
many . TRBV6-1 CASRETGLNEQFF
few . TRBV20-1 CSARSSPLLGYEQYF
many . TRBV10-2 CATTGPMNTEAFF
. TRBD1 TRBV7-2 CASSSSGQGPYGYTF
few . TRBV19 CASSPVGIYQETQYF
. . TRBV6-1 CASTLNPPRGEYGYTF
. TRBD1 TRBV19 CASSARTGGSETQYF
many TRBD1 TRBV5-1 CASIGQGARNEQFF
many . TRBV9 CASSASEVGASSYNEQFF
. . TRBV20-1 CSASSGKDGYTF
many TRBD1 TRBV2 CASSKSQGALATQYF
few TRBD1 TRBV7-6 CASSAVTGGGWSPLHF
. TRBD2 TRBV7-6 CASSKGRGQQETQYF
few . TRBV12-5 CASGLGGDYNEQFF
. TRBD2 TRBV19 CASSVGTSGTYEQYF
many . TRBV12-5 CASGTTVVDEQFF
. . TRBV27 CASSGRRNTGELFF
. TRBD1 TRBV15 CATVGQGGREQYF
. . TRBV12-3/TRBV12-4 CARASRDTQYF
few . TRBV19 CASSSGGYTF
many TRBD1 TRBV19 CASTALGQGVFEQFF
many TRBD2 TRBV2 CASDRGGLAGGFYF
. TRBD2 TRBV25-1 CASSRTSGSGANEQFF
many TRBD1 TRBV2 CARTLTRGGWTEAFF
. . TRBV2 CASRTGGGNGEQYF
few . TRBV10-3 CAISEVPGPHGYTF
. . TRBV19 CASTRGPYGYTF
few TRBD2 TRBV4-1 CASSQGRVLARYNEQFF
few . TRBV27 CASSSPARTEAFF
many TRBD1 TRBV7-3 CASSFDRGLGYTF
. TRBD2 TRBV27 CASSSRTSGPHGDTQYF
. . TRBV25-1 CASSAPVGAKGYTF
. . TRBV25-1 CASALGNGYTF
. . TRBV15 CATSRADSFSPLHF
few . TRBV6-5 CASSYSRDSIYGYTF
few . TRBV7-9 CASTRSEVNEQFF